The clone carrying this T cell receptor (beta chain) has a handful of counts. The data were obtained in a study of shared clonotypes between healthy human individuals. The split of CD4+ cells yielded CD45RA+ naive and CD45RA-negative memory subsets. V gave up 3 bases and J gave up 2 bases, with 13 bases separating them. The germline V gene has CDR1 SEHNR and CDR2 FQNEAQ (reference sequence). The CDR3 runs 15 residues. Several immunoSEQ plates received, in even portions, the genomic DNA of each subset. The method was immunoSEQ multiplex PCR; TCRdb's version includes in-frame clones alone and lacks a portion of them. Among approximately 2.5 million clones listed, roughly 93% were seen once.

The TCR comes from a man between 18 and 35 years old in good health. Some clones in this sample may be carry-over from other donors' samples. The chain employs TRBV7-9 and TRBJ1-1, with D perhaps TRBD1 (5 bases). Source material: naive CD4+ T cells from PBMCs. Specified subset: CD45RA+ positively selected. The CDR3 here is CASSLRGPTNTEAFF. The CDR3, as DNA: TGTGCCAGCAGCTTGAGGGGTCCGACTAACACTGAAGCTTTCTTT.